This entry lists 15 T cell receptor beta chains sequenced from one sample in a study of CD8+CD57+ T cells in acquired aplastic anemia. TCR beta VDJ and CDR3 were profiled, and genomic DNA was the template. A single record per CDR3 protein comes from TCRdb applying MiXCR to the reads. The table shows approximately 180,000 distinct CDR3 sequences, with nearly 65% occurring only once. Patients chosen for sequencing had CD8+CD57+ cells that had expanded, as shown by flow cytometry. Sequenced input: sorted CD4+, CD8+, or CD8+CD57+ T cells (not recorded which) from PBMCs. The source is a human donor with aplastic anemia.

A word on this clonotype: No conserved phenylalanine or tryptophan is present at the end of the CDR3, so a read error is the likely explanation. The chain couples TRBV7-3 to TRBJ1-5; D unclear. This CDR3 is 14 amino acids long. V shed 6 bases and J shed 7 bases, with 16 bases lying between them. Germline loops: CDR1 SGHTA, CDR2 FQGTGA. The CDR3 protein is CASSSTEGYQPQHL. CDR3 DNA: TGTGCCAGCAGTTCGACGGAAGGGTACCAGCCCCAGCATCTT.

This clonotype occurred many times. This chain connects TRBV5-1 to TRBJ1-2; D gene ambiguous. This CDR3 has 16 amino acids. Germline lookup yields CDR1 SGHRS and CDR2 YFSETQ. V shed 1 base and J shed 0 bases, with 13 bases lying between them. CDR3 sequence: CASSLRWVEANYGYTF. In nucleotides, the CDR3 is TGCGCCAGCAGCTTGAGATGGGTTGAGGCTAACTATGGCTACACCTTC. Drawing the rest from reference TRBV5-1 and TRBJ1-2, the complete variable domain is KAGVTQTPRYLIKTRGQQVTLSCSPISGHRSVSWYQQTPGQGLQFLFEYFSETQRNKGNFPGRFSGRQFSNSRSEMNVSTLELGDSALYLCASSLRWVEANYGYTFGSGTRLTVV.

The J gene is TRBJ1-5, the V gene TRBV19; D is unclear. CDR1 is LNHDA and CDR2 is SQIVND in the germline V gene (reference sequence). The CDR3 extends over 14 amino acids. V was clipped by 9 bases and J by 2 bases, with 14 bases between them. The CDR3 reads CASRVGVGNQPQHF. CDR3 DNA: TGTGCCAGCAGAGTGGGTGTTGGCAATCAGCCCCAGCATTTT.

This clonotype was counted only a few times. The chain combines TRBV24-1 with TRBJ2-5; 8 bases map to TRBD1. The V and J ends lost 4 bases and 8 bases, in that order; junction bases with no gene match: 8. This CDR3 has 14 residues. Germline-derived CDR1 and CDR2 are KGHDR and SFDVKD. The DNA for the CDR3 is TGTGCCACCAGTGAGTTAGGGCAGGGGGCAACCCAGTACTTC. Translated: CATSELGQGATQYF.

The rearrangement uses TRBV7-2 and TRBJ2-7; 8 nucleotides agree with TRBD2. J was trimmed by 1 base and V by 0 bases; bases with no gene match: 8. Per the germline V gene, CDR1 is SGHTA and CDR2 is FQGNSA. The CDR3 is made up of 17 amino acids. The CDR3 here is CASSLAGRGASSYEQYF. The CDR3 DNA reads as TGTGCCAGCAGCTTAGCGGGGCGGGGGGCAAGTTCCTACGAGCAGTACTTC. Based on the CDR3 plus reference TRBV7-2 and TRBJ2-7, the full variable domain is GAGVSQSPSNKVTEKGKDVELRCDPISGHTALYWYRQSLGQGLEFLIYFQGNSAPDKSGLPSDRFSAERTGGSVSTLTIQRTQQEDSAVYLCASSLAGRGASSYEQYFGPGTRLTVT.

This clonotype has ten or more counts. V is TRBV10-3 and J is TRBJ2-3, with D possibly being TRBD2 (7 bases). The CDR3 extends over 13 amino acids. Germline V gene sequence: CDR1 ENHRY, CDR2 SYGVKD. Trimming stripped 8 bases from V and 1 base from J, with 10 bases between. The CDR3 DNA is TGTGCCATCTGGGGGGGCGGCACAGATACGCAGTATTTT. Translated, it gives CAIWGGGTDTQYF.

This clonotype appeared many times. The J gene is TRBJ1-1, the V gene TRBV5-8; D perhaps matches TRBD1 (5 bases). The CDR3 spans 15 residues. V gave up 0 bases and J gave up 1 base, with 10 bases separating them. Germline-derived CDR1 and CDR2 are SGHTS and YDEGEE. The CDR3 loop reads CASSLVTGANTEAFF. The CDR3 DNA sequence: TGTGCCAGCAGCTTGGTTACAGGCGCGAACACTGAAGCTTTCTTT.

The rearrangement joins TRBV20-1 to TRBJ1-6; TRBD1 aligns across 7 bases. Germline V lookup: CDR1 DFQATT, CDR2 SNEGSKA (reference sequence). V lost 0 bases and J lost 7; bases outside the gene matches: 9. The CDR3 is 16 amino acids. The CDR3 is CSARDQITTGNSPLHF. As DNA, the CDR3 is TGCAGTGCTAGAGATCAAATTACGACAGGGAATTCACCCCTCCACTTT.

The V and J genes are TRBV29-1 and TRBJ2-3; D gene ambiguous. This CDR3 region has 13 residues. Germline loops: CDR1 SQVTM, CDR2 ANQGSEA. The V gene lost 4 bases and the J gene lost 8 bases, with 16 bases spanning the gap. DNA for the CDR3: TGCAGCGTTGTTTGTCTAGAGAGGTTTACGCAGTATTTT. As protein: CSVVCLERFTQYF.

This clonotype came up a few times. V usage is TRBV15 and J usage is TRBJ1-3; perhaps TRBD1 as D (6 bases). This CDR3 has 16 residues. The V gene lost 5 bases and the J gene lost 0 bases, with 14 bases spanning the gap. The germline CDR1 and CDR2 sequences are LNHNV and YYDKDF (reference sequence). This CDR3 is CATSSRRQVSGNTIYF. DNA of the CDR3: TGTGCCACCAGCTCCAGACGACAGGTCTCTGGAAACACCATATATTTT.

The chain joins TRBV20-1 to TRBJ2-3, with D perhaps TRBD2 (7 bases). This CDR3 has 20 residues. V lost 3 bases and J lost 2, with 30 bases in between. Germline V lookup: CDR1 DFQATT, CDR2 SNEGSKA (reference sequence). The CDR3 region has the DNA TGCAGTGCTAGGTTTTCTCGGGGGGCAGGGACGGAGAGGGACACAGATACGCAGTATTTT. Protein sequence: CSARFSRGAGTERDTDTQYF.

This chain connects TRBV19 to TRBJ1-4, with D possibly matching TRBD1 (5 bases). This CDR3 comprises 12 residues. Germline CDR1 LNHDA, CDR2 SQIVND (reference sequence). V was cut by 2 bases and J by 14 bases, with 12 bases left in between. The CDR3 protein is CASSILNRRLFF. As DNA, the CDR3 is TGTGCCAGTAGTATATTAAACAGGAGGCTGTTTTTT. Drawing the rest from reference TRBV19 and TRBJ1-4, the complete variable domain is DGGITQSPKYLFRKEGQNVTLSCEQNLNHDAMYWYRQDPGQGLRLIYYSQIVNDFQKGDIAEGYSVSREKKESFPLTVTSAQKNPTAFYLCASSILNRRLFFGSGTQLSVL.

The genes are TRBV19 and TRBJ1-5; D not certain. Looked up from germline, CDR1 is LNHDA and CDR2 is SQIVND (reference sequence). The V and J ends lost 10 bases and 7 bases respectively, with 17 bases between them. The CDR3 contains 13 residues. The DNA for the CDR3 is TGTGCCACTGCCTTGGCACGCGGGCAGCCCCAGCATTTT. This codes for CATALARGQPQHF.

The chain couples TRBV3-1 to TRBJ1-2; 11 bases map to TRBD1. CDR1 and CDR2 from the germline V gene are LGHDT and YNNKEL (reference sequence). The V and J ends lost 3 bases and 3 bases, in that order; junction bases with no gene match: 6. This CDR3 spans 16 amino acids. CDR3 DNA: TGTGCCAGCAGCCACGGGACAGGGGGATGGGACTATGGCTACACCTTC. Its translation is CASSHGTGGWDYGYTF.

The chain couples TRBV29-1 to TRBJ2-5; 12 bases agree with TRBD1. CDR1 is SQVTM and CDR2 is ANQGSEA in the germline V gene. V was clipped by 8 bases and J by 5 bases; unmatched bases: 9. This CDR3 spans 14 amino acids. In DNA, the CDR3 is TGCAGCCCTAGAACGGGACAGGGGGCGGAGACCCAGTACTTC. Translated, it gives CSPRTGQGAETQYF.